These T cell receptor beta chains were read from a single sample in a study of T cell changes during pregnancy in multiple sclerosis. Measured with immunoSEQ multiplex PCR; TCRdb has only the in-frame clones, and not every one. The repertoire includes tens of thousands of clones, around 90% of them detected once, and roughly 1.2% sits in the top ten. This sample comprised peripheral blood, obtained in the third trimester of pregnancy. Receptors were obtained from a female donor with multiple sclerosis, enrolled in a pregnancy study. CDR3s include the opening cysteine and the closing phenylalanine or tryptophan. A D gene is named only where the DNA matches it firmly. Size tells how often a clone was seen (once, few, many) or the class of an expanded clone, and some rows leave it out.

CDR3aa: CASSLVVGGRHF
CDR3nt: TGTGCCAGCAGCTTAGTGGTTGGCGGGCGACACTTC
d_gene: -
v_gene: TRBV7-9
j_gene: TRBJ2-7
abundance: -

CDR3aa: CSADRGDNEQFF
CDR3nt: TGCAGCGCGGACAGGGGGGACAATGAGCAGTTCTTC
d_gene: TRBD1
v_gene: TRBV29-1
j_gene: TRBJ2-1
abundance: -

CDR3aa: CASSWTGTGEDEQYF
CDR3nt: TGCGCCAGCAGCTGGACCGGGACAGGGGAAGACGAGCAGTACTTC
d_gene: TRBD1
v_gene: TRBV5-1
j_gene: TRBJ2-7
abundance: -

CDR3aa: CASSLAGASNEQFF
CDR3nt: TGTGCCAGCAGTTTAGCGGGAGCTAGCAATGAGCAGTTCTTC
d_gene: TRBD2
v_gene: TRBV27
j_gene: TRBJ2-1
abundance: -

CDR3aa: CASSIGLAGDYNEQFF
CDR3nt: TGTGCCAGTAGTATCGGGCTAGCGGGAGACTACAATGAGCAGTTCTTC
d_gene: TRBD2
v_gene: TRBV19
j_gene: TRBJ2-1
abundance: -

CDR3aa: CASSLVGTPQAFF
CDR3nt: TGCGCCAGCAGCTTGGTAGGGACACCCCAAGCTTTCTTT
d_gene: -
v_gene: TRBV5-1
j_gene: TRBJ1-1
abundance: few

CDR3aa: CASSEGTSGRNEQYF
CDR3nt: TGTGCCAGCAGTGAAGGGACTAGCGGAAGGAACGAGCAGTACTTC
d_gene: TRBD2
v_gene: TRBV6-1
j_gene: TRBJ2-7
abundance: once

CDR3aa: CASSLARTGETEAFF
CDR3nt: TGCGCCAGCAGCTTGGCCCGGACAGGGGAGACTGAAGCTTTCTTT
d_gene: TRBD1
v_gene: TRBV5-1
j_gene: TRBJ1-1
abundance: -

CDR3aa: CATSGQGIRTTYEQYF
CDR3nt: TGTGCCACCAGCGGACAAGGTATTCGTACTACTTACGAGCAGTACTTC
d_gene: -
v_gene: TRBV15
j_gene: TRBJ2-7
abundance: -

CDR3aa: CASSLVVGQGDGYTF
CDR3nt: TGCGCCAGCAGCTTGGTAGTTGGGCAGGGGGATGGCTACACCTTC
d_gene: TRBD1
v_gene: TRBV5-1
j_gene: TRBJ1-2
abundance: -

CDR3aa: CASSSTGRTYEQYF
CDR3nt: TGTGCCAGCAGTTCGACAGGGCGGACCTACGAGCAGTACTTC
d_gene: TRBD1
v_gene: TRBV6-5
j_gene: TRBJ2-7
abundance: -

CDR3aa: CASGLDRGGYEQYF
CDR3nt: TGTGCTAGTGGTTTGGACAGGGGAGGCTACGAGCAGTACTTC
d_gene: -
v_gene: TRBV12-5
j_gene: TRBJ2-7
abundance: few

CDR3aa: CASSFRPGFDQPQHF
CDR3nt: TGCGCCAGCAGCTTCCGACCAGGGTTCGATCAGCCCCAGCATTTT
d_gene: -
v_gene: TRBV5-1
j_gene: TRBJ1-5
abundance: -

CDR3aa: CASSPRETNGYTF
CDR3nt: TGTGCCAGCAGTCCCAGAGAGACTAATGGCTACACCTTC
d_gene: -
v_gene: TRBV25-1
j_gene: TRBJ1-2
abundance: -

CDR3aa: CASNRAGLRNEQFF
CDR3nt: TGTGCCAGTAATCGGGCGGGATTACGGAATGAGCAGTTCTTC
d_gene: -
v_gene: TRBV19
j_gene: TRBJ2-1
abundance: -

CDR3aa: CASSFSMNTEAFF
CDR3nt: TGCGCCAGCAGCTTTAGTATGAACACTGAAGCTTTCTTT
d_gene: -
v_gene: TRBV5-1
j_gene: TRBJ1-1
abundance: -

CDR3aa: CASSLAWGQGEVGEQYF
CDR3nt: TGCGCCAGCAGCTTGGCTTGGGGACAGGGGGAGGTAGGTGAGCAGTACTTC
d_gene: TRBD1
v_gene: TRBV5-1
j_gene: TRBJ2-7
abundance: -

CDR3aa: CASSLARDRTDTQYF
CDR3nt: TGTGCCAGCAGTTTGGCCCGAGACAGGACAGATACGCAGTATTTT
d_gene: -
v_gene: TRBV27
j_gene: TRBJ2-3
abundance: -

CDR3aa: CASSPDTTYGYTF
CDR3nt: TGTGCCAGCAGCCCTGACACGACCTATGGCTACACCTTC
d_gene: -
v_gene: TRBV6-6
j_gene: TRBJ1-2
abundance: -

CDR3aa: CASSPEAILDNEQFF
CDR3nt: TGTGCCAGCAGCCCAGAGGCTATTTTGGACAATGAGCAGTTCTTC
d_gene: -
v_gene: TRBV7-9
j_gene: TRBJ2-1
abundance: once